This T cell receptor beta chain was obtained from a study of cytomegalovirus exposure and HLA in healthy donors. PCR was performed using 60 Vbeta and 13 Jbeta primers. Study processing details: In a later analysis, around 87 million unique TCR beta chains included roughly 11 million shared by two or more donors. Measured with immunoSEQ multiplex PCR; TCRdb has only the in-frame clones, and not every one. That table supplies the V and J calls and clone size; D and trimming were determined from the DNA. The table lists fewer than 200,000 clones, 70% to 80% of them singletons. The CDR3 has 14 amino acids. The germline V and J ends were trimmed by 4 bases and 9 bases, with 16 bases remaining between them. The germline V gene encodes CDR1 MNHEY and CDR2 SVGAGI.

This TCR derives from a woman between 50 and 59 years old in good health and CMV-seronegative. This chain links TRBV6-5 with TRBJ2-1; TRBD2 might be the D (6 bases). The sample was PBMCs. The DNA for the CDR3 is TGTGCCAGCAGTTCCCCGCCCTTCGGGGGTGAGCAGTTCTTC. It is translated as CASSSPPFGGEQFF.